This TCR beta chain was sequenced for a study of OX40 agonist ivuxolimab in advanced cancers. The data were produced by immunoSEQ multiplex PCR, yet TCRdb's version contains in-frame clones alone and is incomplete. The sample consists of around 40,000 clones, around 90% of them appearing once. Germline loops: CDR1 PRHDT, CDR2 FYEKMQ (reference sequence). The CDR3 runs 16 residues. The V gene lost 1 base and the J gene lost 0 bases, with 13 bases spanning the gap. The source was CD4+ or CD8+ T cells sorted from blood, collected in a trial of the OX40 agonist ivuxolimab. The chain carries TRBV13 and TRBJ2-7; D may be TRBD1 or TRBD2 (6 bases each). This TCR came from an adult with an advanced solid tumor such as melanoma, head and neck, liver or kidney cancer. In DNA form, the CDR3 reads TGTGCCAGCAGCTTAGAGGGGGGTGGGAGCTCCTACGAGCAGTACTTC. Residues: CASSLEGGGSSYEQYF.